These 18 T cell receptor beta chains share one sample of origin, sequenced in a study of T cell repertoires in cytomegalovirus infection. TCRdb used MiXCR to reprocess the reads, holding one entry per CDR3 protein. Here the sample spans hundreds of thousands of distinct CDR3 sequences, about 11% being singletons. The sequenced material came from PBMCs. The receptors come from a human donor in good health (CMV status not recorded). Some clones in this sample may be carry-over from other donors' samples.

This clonotype was seen many times. The gene calls are TRBV5-5 and TRBJ2-7; no firm D call. Germline CDR1 reads SGHKS; CDR2 reads YYEKEE (reference sequence). V lost 9 bases, J lost 3 bases, and 28 bases lay in between. The CDR3 length is 17 residues. The CDR3 nucleotides read TGTGCCACCGGACCCTTTGCGGAACGGCCCGCCGGCTACGAGCAGTACTTC. Translated, it gives CATGPFAERPAGYEQYF.

Regarding this clonotype: Given a much more abundant clone one base away, this may be a read error. This chain uses TRBV5-4 with TRBJ2-1, with 7 nucleotides matching TRBD1. Per germline, CDR1 SGHNT and CDR2 YYREEE (reference sequence). This CDR3 is 15 amino acids long. The CDR3 sequence: CASSLDRGHYNELFF. DNA for the CDR3: TGTGCCAGCAGCTTGGATAGGGGGCATTACAATGAGCTGTTCTTC.

This clonotype was recorded at least ten times. The V gene is TRBV7-8, the J gene TRBJ2-5, with D hard to call. The V end was cut by 5 bases, the J end by 1 base, with 8 bases between. CDR1 and CDR2 from the germline V gene are SGHVS and FQNEAQ. This CDR3 spans 13 amino acids. The CDR3 loop is CASSTRTQETQYF. As DNA, the CDR3 is TGTGCCAGCAGCACCCGGACCCAAGAGACCCAGTACTTC.

This clonotype was recorded many times. The genes are TRBV7-9 and TRBJ2-1; D is perhaps TRBD2 (5 bases). The CDR3 loop spans 13 amino acids. The germline gives CDR1 SEHNR, CDR2 FQNEAQ (reference sequence). V was pared by 3 bases and J by 7 bases, with 10 bases between. Written as DNA, the CDR3 is TGTGCCAGCAGCTTGGTAACTAGGAATGAGCAGTTCTTC. This sequence encodes CASSLVTRNEQFF.

This clonotype was seen many times. J is TRBJ2-3 and V is TRBV5-4; no clear D. The CDR3 runs 14 residues. The germline CDR1 and CDR2 sequences are SGHNT and YYREEE (reference sequence). Trimming removed 3 bases at V and 0 bases at J, with 8 bases between. The CDR3 region is CASSWTESTDTQYF. In DNA form, the CDR3 reads TGTGCCAGCAGCTGGACCGAAAGCACAGATACGCAGTATTTT.

Many counts were recorded for this clonotype. The V and J genes are TRBV6-1 and TRBJ2-3; 7 bases are shared with TRBD2. CDR1 is MNHNS and CDR2 is SASEGT in the germline V gene. The CDR3 runs 15 residues. With 5 bases clipped from V and 0 bases from J, the junction kept 5 bases outside the gene matches. The CDR3, as DNA: TGTGCCAGCAGTCCGGGAGGCTTTAGCACAGATACGCAGTATTTT. This translates into CASSPGGFSTDTQYF.

This clonotype was counted ten times or more. V gene TRBV7-2 combines with J gene TRBJ1-1; 7 nucleotides line up with TRBD1. V trimming: 1 base; J trimming: 1 base; junction bases outside the gene matches: 3. This CDR3 has 15 amino acids. In germline, CDR1 is SGHTA, CDR2 FQGNSA. The CDR3 nucleotides read TGTGCCAGCAGCTTAGAGGGACAGAAGAACACTGAAGCTTTCTTT. This encodes CASSLEGQKNTEAFF.

The table lists this clonotype with many counts. The chain links TRBV10-3 to TRBJ2-4, with 10 bases matching TRBD1. Trimming took 4 bases from V and 3 from J; bases not matched to a gene: 6. The CDR3 totals 16 residues. Germline CDR1 reads ENHRY; CDR2 reads SYGVKD. This chain's CDR3 is CAISGGTGAGKNIQYF. CDR3 DNA sequence: TGTGCCATCAGTGGGGGGACAGGGGCAGGCAAAAACATTCAGTACTTC.

The chain employs TRBV19 and TRBJ2-1; TRBD1 matches 8 bases. Germline V gene sequence: CDR1 LNHDA, CDR2 SQIVND (reference sequence). The V and J ends lost 7 bases and 4 bases, in that order; junction bases with no gene match: 9. The CDR3 consists of 15 residues. The CDR3 DNA reads TGTGCCAGTACGTCCGCAGGGGGCCGGTACAATGAGCAGTTCTTC. Its translation is CASTSAGGRYNEQFF.

CDR3 sequence (DNA): TGTGCCAGCAGTGAGGGCGGTGCTCTGGGCTATGGCTACACCTTC. This encodes CASSEGGALGYGYTF. V gene TRBV6-1 combines with J gene TRBJ1-2; D unresolved. The CDR3 totals 15 residues. Trimming left V 3 bases short and J 4 bases short, with 15 bases between. Germline values: CDR1 MNHNS, CDR2 SASEGT.

This clonotype came up a few times. The V call is TRBV5-1, the J call TRBJ1-5; unclear D gene. V shed 5 bases and J shed 2 bases, with 8 bases lying between them. The germline V gene encodes CDR1 SGHRS and CDR2 YFSETQ. CDR3 size: 13 residues. CDR3 nucleotide sequence: TGCGCCAGCAGGGTGGATGGCAATCAGCCCCAGCATTTT. It codes for CASRVDGNQPQHF.

Many counts were recorded for this clonotype. The chain employs TRBV12-3 or TRBV12-4 and TRBJ2-1; 7 positions agree with TRBD2. The CDR3 runs 17 residues. V gave up 4 bases and J gave up 4 bases; unmatched junction bases: 13. The CDR3, as DNA: TGTGCCAGCAGTTCCCACCCGGTGTCGGGGGGATACAATGAGCAGTTCTTC. Protein product: CASSSHPVSGGYNEQFF.

This clonotype has a count of ten or more. This sequence joins TRBV7-2 and TRBJ2-2; 7 bases line up with TRBD2. Germline lookup yields CDR1 SGHTA and CDR2 FQGNSA. CDR3 size: 15 residues. The V gene end was trimmed by 5 bases and the J gene end by 2 bases; junction bases not matched to a gene: 5. This CDR3 is CASSLLTSNTGELFF. CDR3 coding DNA: TGTGCCAGCAGCCTACTGACTAGCAACACCGGGGAGCTGTTTTTT.

This clonotype was observed many times. The chain is built from TRBV10-3 and TRBJ2-7, with 8 nucleotides matching TRBD2. The CDR3 has 15 residues. Germline V CDR1 and CDR2: ENHRY, SYGVKD. Trimming removed 4 bases from V and 2 bases from J; junction bases left unmatched: 7. Here the CDR3 reads CAISGAGGQPYEQYF. CDR3 DNA sequence: TGTGCCATCAGTGGGGCGGGAGGCCAACCCTACGAGCAGTACTTC.

This clonotype was seen repeatedly, ten times or more. The chain uses TRBV7-8 and TRBJ1-1, with unresolved D. The CDR3 loop spans 16 amino acids. Germline CDR1 and CDR2: SGHVS and FQNEAQ. The V and J ends lost 1 base and 1 base respectively, with 13 bases between them. CDR3 sequence (DNA): TGTGCCAGCAGCTTAGAAAGGGTACCTCAGAACACTGAAGCTTTCTTT. Translation gives CASSLERVPQNTEAFF.

At least ten counts were recorded for this clonotype. J is TRBJ2-1 and V is TRBV19; D is undetermined. Trimming cost V 3 bases and J 4 bases, with 10 bases left between them. The CDR3 is 14 residues long. Looked up from germline, CDR1 is LNHDA and CDR2 is SQIVND (reference sequence). This CDR3 reads CASSMTVWYNEQFF. The CDR3 nucleotides are TGTGCCAGTAGTATGACGGTTTGGTACAATGAGCAGTTCTTC.

The table lists this clonotype with many counts. The CDR3 here is CASSLKMRLNTEAFF. CDR3 nucleotides: TGTGCCAGCAGCCTTAAAATGAGGCTGAACACTGAAGCTTTCTTT. The V call is TRBV7-8, the J call TRBJ1-1; unclear D gene. Looked up from germline, CDR1 is SGHVS and CDR2 is FQNEAQ. V was clipped by 5 bases and J by 0 bases, with 13 bases between them. The CDR3 length is 15 residues.

This rearrangement joins TRBV11-2 to TRBJ1-3; D uncertain. V was shortened by 1 base and J by 0 bases, with 13 bases between the two germline ends. CDR1 and CDR2 (germline): SGHAT, FQNNGV. The CDR3 has 17 amino acids. The CDR3 bases are TGTGCCAGCAGCTTAGGCTTAAGGAGATCCTCTGGAAACACCATATATTTT. Protein sequence: CASSLGLRRSSGNTIYF.